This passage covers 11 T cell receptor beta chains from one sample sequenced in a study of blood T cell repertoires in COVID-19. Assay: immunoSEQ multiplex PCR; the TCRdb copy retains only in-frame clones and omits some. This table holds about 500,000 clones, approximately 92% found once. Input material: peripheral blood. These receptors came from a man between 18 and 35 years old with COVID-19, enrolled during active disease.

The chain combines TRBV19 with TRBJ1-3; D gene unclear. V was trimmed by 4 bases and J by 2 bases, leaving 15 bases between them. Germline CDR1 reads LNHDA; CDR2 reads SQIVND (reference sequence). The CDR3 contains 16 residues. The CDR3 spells CASSKGLETTGNTIYF. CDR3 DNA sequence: TGTGCCAGTAGTAAAGGTCTGGAGACTACTGGAAACACCATATATTTT. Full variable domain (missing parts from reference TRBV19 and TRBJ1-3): DGGITQSPKYLFRKEGQNVTLSCEQNLNHDAMYWYRQDPGQGLRLIYYSQIVNDFQKGDIAEGYSVSREKKESFPLTVTSAQKNPTAFYLCASSKGLETTGNTIYFGEGSWLTVV.

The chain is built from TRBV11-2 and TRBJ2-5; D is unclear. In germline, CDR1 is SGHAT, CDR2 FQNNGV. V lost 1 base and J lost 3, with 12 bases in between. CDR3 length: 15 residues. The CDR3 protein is CASSLGPWLEETQYF. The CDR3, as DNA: TGTGCCAGCAGCTTAGGCCCCTGGCTAGAAGAGACCCAGTACTTC.

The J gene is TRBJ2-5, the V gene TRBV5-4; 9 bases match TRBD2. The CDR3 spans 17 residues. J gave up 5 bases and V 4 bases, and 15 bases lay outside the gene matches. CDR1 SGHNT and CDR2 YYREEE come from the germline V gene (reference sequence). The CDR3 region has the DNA TGTGCCAGCAGCCCTCCTGGAGCGGGAGGTCCCCCGGAGACCCAGTACTTC. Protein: CASSPPGAGGPPETQYF. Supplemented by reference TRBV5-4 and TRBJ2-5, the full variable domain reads ETGVTQSPTHLIKTRGQQVTLRCSSQSGHNTVSWYQQALGQGPQFIFQYYREEENGRGNFPPRFSGLQFPNYSSELNVNALELDDSALYLCASSPPGAGGPPETQYFGPGTRLLVL.

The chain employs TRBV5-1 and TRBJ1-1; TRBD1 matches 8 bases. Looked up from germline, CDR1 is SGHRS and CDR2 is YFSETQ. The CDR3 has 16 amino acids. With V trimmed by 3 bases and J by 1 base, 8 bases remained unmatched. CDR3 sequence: CASSSETQGGNTEAFF. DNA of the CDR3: TGCGCCAGCAGCTCGGAAACACAGGGGGGGAACACTGAAGCTTTCTTT.

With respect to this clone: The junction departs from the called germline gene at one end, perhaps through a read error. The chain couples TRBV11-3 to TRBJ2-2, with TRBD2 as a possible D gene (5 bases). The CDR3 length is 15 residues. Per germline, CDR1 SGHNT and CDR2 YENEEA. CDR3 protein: CASSLESGITGELFF. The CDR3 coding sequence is TGTGCCAGCAGCCTAGAGTCCGGGATCACCGGGGAGCTGTTTTTT.

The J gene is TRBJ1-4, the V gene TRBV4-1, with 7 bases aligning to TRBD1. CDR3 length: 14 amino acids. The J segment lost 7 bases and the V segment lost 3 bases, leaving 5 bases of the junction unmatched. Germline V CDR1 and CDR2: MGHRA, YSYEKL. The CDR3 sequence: CASSHKNRGEKLFF. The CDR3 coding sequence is TGCGCCAGCAGCCATAAGAACAGGGGTGAAAAACTGTTTTTT.

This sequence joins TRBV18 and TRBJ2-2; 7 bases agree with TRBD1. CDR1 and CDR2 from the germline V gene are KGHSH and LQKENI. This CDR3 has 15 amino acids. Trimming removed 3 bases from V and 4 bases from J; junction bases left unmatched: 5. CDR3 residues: CASSPRDRITGELFF. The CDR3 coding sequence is TGTGCCAGCTCACCCCGGGACAGAATCACCGGGGAGCTGTTTTTT.

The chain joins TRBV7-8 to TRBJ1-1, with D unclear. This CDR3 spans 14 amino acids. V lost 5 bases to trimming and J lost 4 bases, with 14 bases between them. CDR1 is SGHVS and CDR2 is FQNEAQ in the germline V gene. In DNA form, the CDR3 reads TGTGCCAGCAGCCGATGGGCGAAAGGCACTGAAGCTTTCTTT. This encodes CASSRWAKGTEAFF.

The chain's CDR3 is CASSLVPGDSPLHF. In DNA, the CDR3 is TGTGCCAGCAGCTTGGTCCCAGGGGATTCACCCCTCCACTTT. The V call is TRBV11-1, the J call TRBJ1-6; TRBD1 might be the D (6 bases). This CDR3 is built from 14 residues. Trimming left V 3 bases short and J 8 bases short, with 11 bases between. The germline CDR1 and CDR2 sequences are SGHAT and FQDESV (reference sequence).

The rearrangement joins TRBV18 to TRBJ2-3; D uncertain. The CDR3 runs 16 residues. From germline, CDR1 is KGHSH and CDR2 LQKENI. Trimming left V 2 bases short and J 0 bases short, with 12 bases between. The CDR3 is CASSPIAGSSTDTQYF. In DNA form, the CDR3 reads TGTGCCAGCTCACCAATCGCAGGCTCTAGCACAGATACGCAGTATTTT.

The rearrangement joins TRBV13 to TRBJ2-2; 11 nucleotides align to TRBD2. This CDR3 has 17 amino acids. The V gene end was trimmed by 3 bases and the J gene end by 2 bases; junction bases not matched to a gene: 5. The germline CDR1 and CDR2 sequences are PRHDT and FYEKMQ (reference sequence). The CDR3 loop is CASSLGSGRANTGELFF. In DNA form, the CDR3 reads TGTGCCAGCAGCTTGGGTAGCGGGAGGGCCAACACCGGGGAGCTGTTTTTT.